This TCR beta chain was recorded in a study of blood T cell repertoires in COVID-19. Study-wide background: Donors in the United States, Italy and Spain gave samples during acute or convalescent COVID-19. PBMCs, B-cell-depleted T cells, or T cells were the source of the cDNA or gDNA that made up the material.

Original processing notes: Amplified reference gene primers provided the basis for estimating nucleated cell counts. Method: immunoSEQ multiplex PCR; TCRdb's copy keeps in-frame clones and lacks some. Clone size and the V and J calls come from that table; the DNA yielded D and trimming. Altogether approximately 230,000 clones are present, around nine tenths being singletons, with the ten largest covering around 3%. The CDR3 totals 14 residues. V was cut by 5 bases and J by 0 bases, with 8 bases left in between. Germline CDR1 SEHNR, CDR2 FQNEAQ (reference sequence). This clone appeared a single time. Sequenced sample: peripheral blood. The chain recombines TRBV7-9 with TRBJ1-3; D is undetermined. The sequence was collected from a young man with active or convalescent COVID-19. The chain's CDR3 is CASSLLGSGNTIYF. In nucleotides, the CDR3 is TGTGCCAGCAGCCTACTTGGCTCTGGAAACACCATATATTTT.